The entry that follows covers one T cell receptor (beta chain) sequence. Its target is unknown. The sample belongs to a study of blood T cells in healthy people across ages. Germline CDR1 is SGHKS and CDR2 is YYEKEE (reference sequence). Between the trimmed V and J ends, which lost 1 base and 8 bases, there was a span of 18 bases. The CDR3 consists of 16 residues. The study, taken as a whole, reports: Estimates of diversity drawn from one million T cells were considered underestimates.

Combining a sample-barcoded 5' primer with a J-beta primer mix, a second PCR ran for roughly 6 to 12 cycles. MiXCR, applied by TCRdb to the 5' RACE reads, yields one record per CDR3 protein. The sample holds around 970,000 distinct CDR3 sequences, 45% to 60% seen once. Sequenced: blood. The chain recombines TRBV5-5 with TRBJ1-4, with D possibly matching TRBD1 (5 bases). The receptor's source is a woman aged 55 to 70 in good health. CDR3 coding DNA: TGTGCCAGCAGCTTGTATCAAGGTTTGGGGGACGAAAAACTGTTTTTT. Translating it yields CASSLYQGLGDEKLFF.